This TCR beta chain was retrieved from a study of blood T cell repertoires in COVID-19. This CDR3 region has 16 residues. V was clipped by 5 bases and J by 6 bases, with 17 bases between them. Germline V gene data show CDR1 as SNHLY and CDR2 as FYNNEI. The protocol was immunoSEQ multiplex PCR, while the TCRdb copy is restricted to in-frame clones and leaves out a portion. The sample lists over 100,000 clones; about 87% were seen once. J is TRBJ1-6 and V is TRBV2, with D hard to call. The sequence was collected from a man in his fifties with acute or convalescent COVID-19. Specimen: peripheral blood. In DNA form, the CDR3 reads TGTGCCAGCAGTTTGCATATGACGGGAAGTAATTCACCCCTCCACTTT. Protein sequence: CASSLHMTGSNSPLHF. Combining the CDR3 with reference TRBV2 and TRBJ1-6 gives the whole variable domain EPEVTQTPSHQVTQMGQEVILRCVPISNHLYFYWYRQILGQKVEFLVSFYNNEISEKSEIFDDQFSVERPDGSNFTLKIRSTKLEDSAMYFCASSLHMTGSNSPLHFGNGTRLTVT.